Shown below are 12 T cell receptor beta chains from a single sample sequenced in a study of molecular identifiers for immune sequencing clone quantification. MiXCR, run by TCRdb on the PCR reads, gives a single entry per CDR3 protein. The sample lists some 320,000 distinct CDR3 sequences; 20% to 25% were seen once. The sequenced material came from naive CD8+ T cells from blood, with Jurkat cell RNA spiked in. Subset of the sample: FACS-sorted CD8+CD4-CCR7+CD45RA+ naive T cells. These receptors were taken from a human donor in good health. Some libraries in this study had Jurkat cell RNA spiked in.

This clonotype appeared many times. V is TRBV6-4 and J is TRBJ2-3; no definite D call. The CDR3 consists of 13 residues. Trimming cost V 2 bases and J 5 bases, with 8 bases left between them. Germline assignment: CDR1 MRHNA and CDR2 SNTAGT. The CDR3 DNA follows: TGTGCCAGCAGTGACAGGAACAGAGATACGCAGTATTTT. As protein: CASSDRNRDTQYF.

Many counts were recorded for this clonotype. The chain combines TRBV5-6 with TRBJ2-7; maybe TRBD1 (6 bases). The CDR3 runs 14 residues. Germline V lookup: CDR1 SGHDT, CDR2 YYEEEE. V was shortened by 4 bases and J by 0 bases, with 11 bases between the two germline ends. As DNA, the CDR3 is TGTGCCAGCAGCCAGGGACACTACTCCTACGAGCAGTACTTC. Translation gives CASSQGHYSYEQYF.

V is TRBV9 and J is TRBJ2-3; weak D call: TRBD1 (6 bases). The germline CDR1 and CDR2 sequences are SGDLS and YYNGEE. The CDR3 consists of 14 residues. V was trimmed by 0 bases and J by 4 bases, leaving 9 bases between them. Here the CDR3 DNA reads TGTGCCAGCAGCGTAGGTGGGGGCGCAGATACGCAGTATTTT. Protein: CASSVGGGADTQYF. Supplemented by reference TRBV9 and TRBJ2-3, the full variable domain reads DSGVTQTPKHLITATGQRVTLRCSPRSGDLSVYWYQQSLDQGLQFLIQYYNGEERAKGNILERFSAQQFPDLHSELNLSSLELGDSALYFCASSVGGGADTQYFGPGTRLTVL.

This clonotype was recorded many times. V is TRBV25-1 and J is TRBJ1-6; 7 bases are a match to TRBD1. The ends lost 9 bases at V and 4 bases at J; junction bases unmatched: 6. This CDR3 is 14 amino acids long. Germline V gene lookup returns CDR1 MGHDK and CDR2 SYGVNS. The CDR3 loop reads CASHPGQYNSPLHF. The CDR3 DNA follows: TGTGCCAGTCATCCGGGACAGTATAATTCACCCCTCCACTTT.

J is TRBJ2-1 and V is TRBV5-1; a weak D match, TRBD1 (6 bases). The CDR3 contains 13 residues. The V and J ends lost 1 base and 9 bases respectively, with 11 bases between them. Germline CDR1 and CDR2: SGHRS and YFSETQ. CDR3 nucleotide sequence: TGCGCCAGCAGCTTGTCAGGGGTCCCTGAGCAGTTCTTC. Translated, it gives CASSLSGVPEQFF.

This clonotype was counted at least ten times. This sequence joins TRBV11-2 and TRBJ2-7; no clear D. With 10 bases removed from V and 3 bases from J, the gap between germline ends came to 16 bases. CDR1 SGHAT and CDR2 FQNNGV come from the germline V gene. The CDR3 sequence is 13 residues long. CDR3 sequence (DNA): TGTGCCATCAAGGTACCGGGTCACTACGAGCAGTACTTC. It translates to CAIKVPGHYEQYF.

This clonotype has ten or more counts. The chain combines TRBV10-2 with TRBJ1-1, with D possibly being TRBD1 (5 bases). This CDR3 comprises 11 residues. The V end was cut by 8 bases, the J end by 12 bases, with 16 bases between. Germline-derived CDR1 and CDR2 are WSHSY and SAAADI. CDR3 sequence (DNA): TGCGCCAGCGGGGGAGGCGGACAATCTTTCTTT. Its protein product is CASGGGGQSFF.

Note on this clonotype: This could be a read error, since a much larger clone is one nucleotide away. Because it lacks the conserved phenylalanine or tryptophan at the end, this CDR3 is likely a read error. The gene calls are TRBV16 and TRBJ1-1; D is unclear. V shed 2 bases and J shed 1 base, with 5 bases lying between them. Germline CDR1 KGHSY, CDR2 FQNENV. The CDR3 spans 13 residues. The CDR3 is CASSQIQNTEAFS. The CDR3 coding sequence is TGTGCCAGCAGCCAAATACAGAACACTGAAGCTTTCTCT.

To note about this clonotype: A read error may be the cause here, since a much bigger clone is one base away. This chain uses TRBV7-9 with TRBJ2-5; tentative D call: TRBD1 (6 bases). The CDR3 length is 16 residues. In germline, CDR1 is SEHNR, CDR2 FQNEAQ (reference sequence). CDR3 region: CACSFPGTRYQETQYF. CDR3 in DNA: TGTGCCTGCAGCTTTCCCGGGACAAGGTACCAAGAGACCCAGTACTTC.

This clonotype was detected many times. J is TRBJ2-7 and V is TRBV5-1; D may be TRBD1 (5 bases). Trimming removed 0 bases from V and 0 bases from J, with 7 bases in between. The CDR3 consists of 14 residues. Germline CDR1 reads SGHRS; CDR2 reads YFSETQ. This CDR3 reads CASSLAGYSYEQYF. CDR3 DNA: TGCGCCAGCAGCTTGGCAGGGTACTCCTACGAGCAGTACTTC.

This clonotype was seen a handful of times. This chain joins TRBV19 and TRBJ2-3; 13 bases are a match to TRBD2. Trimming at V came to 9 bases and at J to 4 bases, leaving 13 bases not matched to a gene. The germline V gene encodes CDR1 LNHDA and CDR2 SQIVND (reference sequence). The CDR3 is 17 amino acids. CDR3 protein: CARTPSTLAGGPDTQYF. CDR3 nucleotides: TGTGCCAGAACCCCCTCCACACTAGCGGGAGGGCCAGATACGCAGTATTTT.

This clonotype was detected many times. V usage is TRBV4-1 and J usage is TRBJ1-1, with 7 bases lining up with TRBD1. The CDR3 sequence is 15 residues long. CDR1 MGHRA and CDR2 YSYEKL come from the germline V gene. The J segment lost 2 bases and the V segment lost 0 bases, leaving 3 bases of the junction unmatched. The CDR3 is CASSQEGQTNTEAFF. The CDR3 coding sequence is TGCGCCAGCAGCCAAGAGGGACAGACAAACACTGAAGCTTTCTTT.